The entry that follows covers one T cell receptor (beta chain) sequence. No antigen is known for it. Base qualities are not provided; no much larger clone lies one nucleotide away. For sequencing, an Illumina HiSeq 1500 was employed. TCRdb took the public reads, trimmed them with fastp at Q25, ran MiXCR for clone calling and kept in-frame beta chains. Duplicate CDR3 protein sequences are folded into a single record with the most common DNA and genes. This sample lists approximately 750,000 distinct CDR3 sequences; 35% to 45% were detected once. The ten largest account for about 2.8% of the sample. This specimen comes from a study of T cell repertoires in cytomegalovirus infection (dated by TCRdb to the late 2010s). In terms of the full investigation: Because public TCR beta signatures pointed to carriage of CMV infection together with the matching HLA type, the HLA type of each donor mattered for the analysis. What the study reported, not specific to this receptor: The ex vivo response was dominated by HLA-C-restricted CMV-specific TCR beta clonotypes, which also provided the single most frequent clonotype in two of eight donors. Cumulative frequency of public TCR beta family members discriminated carriers of CMV infection plus the relevant HLA type in this cohort and an independent approximately 350-donor cohort.

The origin of this receptor is a human donor in good health (CMV status not recorded). Some clones in this sample may be carry-over from other donors' samples. Specimen: PBMCs.

Read as DNA, the sequence is TGCGCCAGCAGCCAGGGGGACATATCCTACGAGCAGTACTTC. The resulting protein is CASSQGDISYEQYF. The chain uses TRBV5-1 and TRBJ2-7, with TRBD1 matching 7 junction bases. From V the trimming removes 4 bases and from J it removes 1 base, while the gene matches leave 5 bases of the junction unaccounted for. CDR3 length: 14 amino acids, cysteine to phenylalanine. Only the CDR3 portion is preserved as DNA: 42 bases, with reading frame beginning at the first base. CDR1 and CDR2 are read off the germline V gene as SGHRS and YFSETQ.